This T cell receptor (beta chain) is drawn from a study of OX40 agonist ivuxolimab in advanced cancers. Findings and caveats of the study: Antigens targeted by the expanded peripheral T cells were not determined.

For this clone: Its specificity is not known.

Produced via immunoSEQ multiplex PCR; TCRdb's table is partial and in-frame only. The table lists fewer than 60,000 clones, approximately 86% of them singletons, with roughly 4% in the top ten. Germline lookup yields CDR1 MNHEY and CDR2 SVGAGI. This CDR3 is 15 amino acids long. The ends were cut back, 2 bases at V and 0 bases at J, with 11 bases in the middle. The sample here was CD4+ or CD8+ T cells sorted from blood, taken in a trial of the OX40 agonist ivuxolimab. The rearrangement links TRBV6-5 to TRBJ2-7; a weak D match, TRBD2 (6 bases). The clonotype was recovered from an adult with an advanced solid tumor such as melanoma, head and neck, liver or kidney cancer. The CDR3 here is CASSYVAGSSYEQYF. The CDR3 bases are TGTGCCAGCAGTTACGTGGCGGGGAGCTCCTACGAGCAGTACTTC.